A selection of T cell receptor beta chains follows, all from one sample in a study of human T cells and chemical hapten exposure. TCRdb re-analysed the RACE reads in MiXCR, keeping a single row per CDR3 protein. Here the sample spans a few hundred thousand distinct CDR3 sequences, about 6.9% being singletons. The specimen comprised whole blood, sampled in connection with sensitization to the hapten diphenylcyclopropenone (DPC). All receptors come from a woman between 18 and 30 years old with alopecia areata. Some clones in this sample may be carry-over from other donors' samples. Each CDR3 is given with its conserved first and last residue. The D gene is left open where the match is weak. Part of the rows lack a size; the others show once, few, many or a class for expanded clones.

clone size	V gene	D gene	J gene	CDR3 protein	CDR3 DNA
few	TRBV27	TRBD1	TRBJ1-2	CASRNAGGSYGYTF	TGTGCCAGCAGAAACGCAGGGGGCTCGTATGGCTACACCTTC
-	TRBV4-3	-	TRBJ2-2	CASSREAMNTGELFF	TGCGCCAGCAGCCGAGAAGCAATGAACACCGGGGAGCTGTTTTTT
few	TRBV7-9	-	TRBJ1-2	CASSLLSAGSDGYTF	TGTGCCAGCAGCTTACTGTCCGCAGGAAGCGATGGCTACACCTTC
many	TRBV5-1	TRBD1	TRBJ2-1	CASSPEGGLGEQFF	TGCGCCAGCAGCCCCGAAGGGGGCCTCGGTGAGCAGTTCTTC
-	TRBV6-6	-	TRBJ2-1	CASSYGLTYNEQFF	TGTGCCAGCAGTTATGGGTTAACTTACAATGAGCAGTTCTTC
many	TRBV12-3/TRBV12-4	-	TRBJ1-1	CASRQRASTEAFF	TGTGCCAGCAGGCAAAGGGCGAGCACTGAAGCTTTCTTT
few	TRBV7-2	TRBD1	TRBJ2-5	CASSLARDRSETQYF	TGTGCCAGCAGCTTAGCCCGGGACAGGAGCGAGACCCAGTACTTC
few	TRBV13	-	TRBJ2-5	CASSLNRKETQYF	TGTGCCAGCAGCTTAAACAGGAAAGAGACCCAGTACTTC
-	TRBV12-3/TRBV12-4	-	TRBJ2-5	CASSLAGGTETQYF	TGTGCCAGCAGTTTAGCGGGGGGAACAGAGACCCAGTACTTC
many	TRBV6-2/TRBV6-3	TRBD1	TRBJ1-2	CASSSGTGILNYGYTF	TGTGCCAGCAGTTCCGGGACAGGGATACTTAACTATGGCTACACCTTC
many	TRBV9	-	TRBJ2-3	CASLRDDTDTQYF	TGTGCCAGCCTTCGAGATGATACAGATACGCAGTATTTT
many	TRBV20-1	-	TRBJ1-5	CSAISTHSNQPQHF	TGCAGTGCTATATCCACCCATAGCAATCAGCCCCAGCATTTT
-	TRBV18	TRBD1	TRBJ2-7	CASSPLPGTGVEQYF	TGTGCCAGCTCACCCCTACCCGGGACAGGGGTCGAGCAGTACTTC
many	TRBV20-1	-	TRBJ1-2	CSARRPTNYGYTF	TGCAGTGCTAGACGGCCCACTAACTATGGCTACACCTTC
many	TRBV27	TRBD1	TRBJ1-4	CASSHRTGSTNEKLFF	TGTGCCAGCAGTCACCGGACAGGGTCAACTAATGAAAAACTGTTTTTT
few	TRBV28	TRBD1	TRBJ1-1	CASTEGQLNTEAFF	TGTGCCAGCACCGAGGGACAGTTGAACACTGAAGCTTTCTTT
many	TRBV12-3/TRBV12-4	-	TRBJ2-1	CASSPLGGPYNEQFF	TGTGCCAGCAGTCCGCTTGGGGGCCCTTACAATGAGCAGTTCTTC
few	TRBV4-1	TRBD2	TRBJ2-7	CASSQAPGGVDEQYF	TGCGCCAGCAGCCAAGCGCCCGGGGGGGTCGACGAGCAGTACTTC
few	TRBV28	TRBD1	TRBJ2-7	CASKTGGYEQYF	TGTGCCAGCAAGACAGGGGGGTACGAGCAGTACTTC
many	TRBV4-2	TRBD1	TRBJ2-4	CASSQDGLTGVQYF	TGTGCCAGCAGCCAAGATGGACTTACAGGGGTTCAGTACTTC
-	TRBV7-2	-	TRBJ2-2	CASSNPGTGELFF	TGTGCCAGCAGCAACCCCGGTACCGGGGAGCTGTTTTTT
many	TRBV6-5	-	TRBJ1-6	CASSYLPPAGFILDYNSPLHF	TGTGCCAGCAGTTACTTACCCCCGGCAGGCTTTATCCTCGATTATAATTCACCCCTCCACTTT
-	TRBV3-1	-	TRBJ2-5	CASSQLEVETQYF	TGTGCCAGCAGCCAATTGGAAGTAGAGACCCAGTACTTC
-	TRBV4-1	-	TRBJ2-4	CASSQDGGKGSGAKNIQYF	TGCGCCAGCAGCCAAGATGGCGGGAAGGGGTCTGGCGCCAAAAACATTCAGTACTTC
few	TRBV7-2	-	TRBJ2-1	CASSSSRDTEQFF	TGTGCCAGCAGCTCCTCCAGGGATACTGAGCAGTTCTTC
few	TRBV9	-	TRBJ2-3	CASSVSSPGTDTQYF	TGTGCCAGCAGCGTTTCCTCACCGGGCACAGATACGCAGTATTTT
few	TRBV5-4	-	TRBJ2-3	CASRSMDSNTQYF	TGTGCCAGCAGGTCCATGGACAGCAATACGCAGTATTTT
many	TRBV25-1	-	TRBJ1-1	CASSGRLEAFF	TGTGCCAGCAGTGGCAGGCTTGAAGCTTTCTTT
few	TRBV12-3/TRBV12-4	-	TRBJ2-2	CASSLGFSTGELFF	TGTGCCAGCAGTTTAGGGTTTTCCACCGGGGAGCTGTTTTTT
few	TRBV6-2/TRBV6-3	TRBD2	TRBJ2-3	CASSYALAGEGKDTQYF	TGTGCCAGCAGTTATGCACTAGCGGGGGAGGGTAAAGATACGCAGTATTTT
many	TRBV4-3	-	TRBJ2-1	CASSRSQGLPTNEQFF	TGCGCCAGCAGCCGCTCACAAGGATTGCCTACAAATGAGCAGTTCTTC
many	TRBV7-2	-	TRBJ2-2	CASSKGGYRVFDTGELFF	TGTGCCAGCAGCAAAGGGGGGTACAGGGTCTTCGACACCGGGGAGCTGTTTTTT
-	TRBV7-8	TRBD1	TRBJ1-5	CASSERTDRGRNQPQHF	TGTGCCAGCAGCGAGCGTACAGACAGGGGACGCAATCAGCCCCAGCATTTT
many	TRBV6-5	TRBD2	TRBJ2-3	CASSYSSGGSSTDTQYF	TGTGCCAGCAGTTACAGTAGCGGGGGGTCTAGCACAGATACGCAGTATTTT
many	TRBV6-1	-	TRBJ1-2	CASKNRGGYGYTF	TGTGCCAGCAAAAATCGGGGTGGCTACGGCTACACCTTC
many	TRBV20-1	-	TRBJ1-5	CSARDRQEPHQPQHF	TGCAGTGCTAGAGATCGACAGGAGCCGCATCAGCCCCAGCATTTT
-	TRBV25-1	-	TRBJ2-1	CASSDGTNEQFF	TGTGCCAGCAGTGATGGGACCAATGAGCAGTTCTTC
many	TRBV7-2	-	TRBJ1-2	CASSLDSYGYTF	TGTGCCAGCAGCTTGGACAGCTATGGCTACACCTTC
many	TRBV7-8	TRBD2	TRBJ2-7	CASSLAGGIKSYEQYF	TGTGCCAGCAGCTTAGCGGGGGGGATAAAATCCTACGAGCAGTACTTC
-	TRBV9	-	TRBJ2-3	CASSVGVVTDTQYF	TGTGCCAGCAGCGTAGGAGTAGTCACAGATACGCAGTATTTT
-	TRBV28	-	TRBJ2-1	CASSYSGARDNEQFF	TGTGCCAGCAGTTACAGTGGGGCGCGGGACAATGAGCAGTTCTTC
-	TRBV7-2	-	TRBJ1-2	CASSTYGEVGADGYTF	TGTGCCAGCAGCACCTATGGTGAGGTTGGCGCGGATGGCTACACCTTC
-	TRBV5-1	TRBD2	TRBJ2-7	CASRRGDSYEQYF	TGCGCCAGCAGGCGGGGGGATTCCTACGAGCAGTACTTC
-	TRBV5-1	-	TRBJ2-3	CASSFGRAATDTQYF	TGCGCCAGCAGCTTCGGCAGGGCGGCGACAGATACGCAGTATTTT
-	TRBV19	TRBD2	TRBJ2-1	CASSIGTSEQFF	TGTGCCAGTAGTATAGGGACTAGCGAGCAGTTCTTC